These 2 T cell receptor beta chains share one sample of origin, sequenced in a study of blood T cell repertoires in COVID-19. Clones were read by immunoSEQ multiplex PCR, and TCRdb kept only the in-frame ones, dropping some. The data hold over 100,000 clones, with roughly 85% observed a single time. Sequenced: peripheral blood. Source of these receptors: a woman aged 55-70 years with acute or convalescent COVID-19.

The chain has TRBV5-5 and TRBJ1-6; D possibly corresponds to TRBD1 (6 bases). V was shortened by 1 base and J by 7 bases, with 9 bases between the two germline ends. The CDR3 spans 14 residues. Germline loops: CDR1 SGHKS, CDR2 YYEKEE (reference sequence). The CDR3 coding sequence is TGTGCCAGCAGCTTGTCAAGGGGGAATTCACCCCTCCACTTT. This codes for CASSLSRGNSPLHF.

The CDR3 DNA follows: TGTGCCAGCAGTGACTTGGTGGCTCAGCCCCAGCATTTT. This sequence encodes CASSDLVAQPQHF. The chain employs TRBV2 and TRBJ1-5, with no clear D. Trimming took 3 bases from V and 6 from J, leaving 9 bases between them. CDR1 SNHLY and CDR2 FYNNEI come from the germline V gene. This CDR3 is built from 13 residues.